This T cell receptor (beta chain) came from a study of blood T cell repertoires in COVID-19. On the study more broadly: The origin of the acute and convalescent COVID-19 samples was the United States, Italy and Spain. Nucleic acid was either cDNA or gDNA, and it came from T cells, B-cell-depleted T cells, or PBMCs.

The CDR3 runs 17 residues. CDR1 and CDR2 (germline): LGHNA, YNFKEQ. V gave up 0 bases and J gave up 0 bases; unmatched junction bases: 5. Authors' analysis steps: It was from reference gene primer amplification that nucleated cell counts were estimated. The protocol was immunoSEQ multiplex PCR, while the TCRdb copy is restricted to in-frame clones and leaves out a portion. Clonal size and the V and J genes are those of that table, whereas D and trimming came from the DNA. There are 150,000 to 200,000 clones in the sample; 90% occur only once, and 0.5% to 0.65% lies in the top ten. Material for sequencing was peripheral blood. This TCR was recovered from a man between 50 and 59 years old with acute or convalescent COVID-19. The rearrangement links TRBV4-2 to TRBJ2-1, with 7 nucleotides matching TRBD2. The chain's CDR3 is CASSQDRSGGSYNEQFF. CDR3 coding DNA: TGTGCCAGCAGCCAAGATCGGTCGGGAGGCTCCTACAATGAGCAGTTCTTC.